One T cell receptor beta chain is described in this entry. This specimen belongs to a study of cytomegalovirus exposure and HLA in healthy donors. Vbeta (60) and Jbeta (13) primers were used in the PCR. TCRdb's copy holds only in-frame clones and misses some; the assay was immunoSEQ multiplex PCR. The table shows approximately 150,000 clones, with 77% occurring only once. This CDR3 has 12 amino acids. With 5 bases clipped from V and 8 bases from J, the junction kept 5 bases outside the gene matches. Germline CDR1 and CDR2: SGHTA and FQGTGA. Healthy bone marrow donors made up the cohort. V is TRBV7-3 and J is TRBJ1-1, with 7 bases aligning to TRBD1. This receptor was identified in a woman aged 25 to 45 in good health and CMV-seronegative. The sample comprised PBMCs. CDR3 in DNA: TGTGCCAGCAGCCCAGGGGGGCCCGAAGCTTTCTTT. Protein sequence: CASSPGGPEAFF.